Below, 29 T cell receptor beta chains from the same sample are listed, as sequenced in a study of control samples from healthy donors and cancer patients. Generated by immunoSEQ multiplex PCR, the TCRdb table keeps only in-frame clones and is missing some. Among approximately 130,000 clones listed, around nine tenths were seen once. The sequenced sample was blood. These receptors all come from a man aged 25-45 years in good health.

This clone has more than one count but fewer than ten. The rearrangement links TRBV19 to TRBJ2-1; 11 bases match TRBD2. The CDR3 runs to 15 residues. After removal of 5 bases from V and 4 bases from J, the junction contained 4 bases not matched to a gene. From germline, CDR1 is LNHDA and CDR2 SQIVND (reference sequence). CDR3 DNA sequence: TGTGCCAGTAGTGCGCTAGCGGGGGGATACAATGAGCAGTTCTTC. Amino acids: CASSALAGGYNEQFF.

CDR3 bases: TGTGCCAGCAGCAAATTGAGGGACAGGTTCACAACTAATGAAAAACTGTTTTTT. Protein: CASSKLRDRFTTNEKLFF. V gene TRBV21-1 combines with J gene TRBJ1-4; the table assigns TRBD1, which was not confirmed against the DNA. TRBV21-1 is flagged as a pseudogene. The CDR3 spans 18 residues.

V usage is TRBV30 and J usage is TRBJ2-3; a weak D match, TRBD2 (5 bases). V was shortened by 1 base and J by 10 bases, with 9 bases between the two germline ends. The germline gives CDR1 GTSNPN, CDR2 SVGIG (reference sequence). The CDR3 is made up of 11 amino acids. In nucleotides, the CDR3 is TGTGCCTGGAGTGCCGAGAGGGCGCAGTATTTT. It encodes CAWSAERAQYF.

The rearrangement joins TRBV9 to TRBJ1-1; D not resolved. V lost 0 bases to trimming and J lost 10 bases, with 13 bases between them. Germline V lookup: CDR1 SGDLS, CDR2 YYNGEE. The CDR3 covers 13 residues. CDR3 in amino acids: CASSVDFRAAAFF. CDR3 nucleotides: TGTGCCAGCAGCGTAGACTTCCGAGCTGCAGCTTTCTTT.

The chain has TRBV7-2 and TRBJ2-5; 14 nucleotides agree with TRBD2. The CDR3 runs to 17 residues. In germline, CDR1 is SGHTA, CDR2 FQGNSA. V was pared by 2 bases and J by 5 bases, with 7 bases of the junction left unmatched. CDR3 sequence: CASSLIGLAGGDETQYF. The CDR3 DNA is TGTGCCAGCAGCTTAATCGGACTAGCGGGGGGCGACGAGACCCAGTACTTC.

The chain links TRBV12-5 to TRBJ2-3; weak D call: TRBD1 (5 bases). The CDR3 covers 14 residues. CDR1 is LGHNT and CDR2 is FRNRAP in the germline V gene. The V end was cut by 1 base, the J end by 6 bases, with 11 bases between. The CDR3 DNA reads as TGTGCTAGTGGTTTGGGGACATTAGAGGATACGCAGTATTTT. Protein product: CASGLGTLEDTQYF.

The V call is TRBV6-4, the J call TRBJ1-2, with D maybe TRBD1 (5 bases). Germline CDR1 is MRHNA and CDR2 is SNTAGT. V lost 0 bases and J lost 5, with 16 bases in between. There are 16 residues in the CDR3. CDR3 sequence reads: CASSDSGVTDRYGYTF. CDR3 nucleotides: TGTGCCAGCAGTGACTCAGGGGTCACAGATCGTTATGGCTACACCTTC.

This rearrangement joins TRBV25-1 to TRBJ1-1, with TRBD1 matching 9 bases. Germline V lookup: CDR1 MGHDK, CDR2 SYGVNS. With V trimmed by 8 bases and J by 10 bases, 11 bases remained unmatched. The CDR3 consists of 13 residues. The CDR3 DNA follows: TGTGCCAGCGGGACCGGGACAGGGTATGCAGCTTTCTTT. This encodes CASGTGTGYAAFF.

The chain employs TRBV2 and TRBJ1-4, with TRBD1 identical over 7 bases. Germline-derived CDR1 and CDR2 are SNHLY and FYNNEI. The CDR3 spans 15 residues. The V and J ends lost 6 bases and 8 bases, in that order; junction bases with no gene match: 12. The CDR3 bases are TGTGCCAGCAGACCTTTGCAAGGGGGCGCAGAAAAACTGTTTTTT. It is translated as CASRPLQGGAEKLFF.

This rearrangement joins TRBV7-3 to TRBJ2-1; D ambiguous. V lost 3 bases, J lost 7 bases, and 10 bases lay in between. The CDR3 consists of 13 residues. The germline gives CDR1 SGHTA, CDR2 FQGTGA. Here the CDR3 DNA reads TGTGCCAGCAGCTTGGCTATCAATAATGAGCAGTTCTTC. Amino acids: CASSLAINNEQFF.

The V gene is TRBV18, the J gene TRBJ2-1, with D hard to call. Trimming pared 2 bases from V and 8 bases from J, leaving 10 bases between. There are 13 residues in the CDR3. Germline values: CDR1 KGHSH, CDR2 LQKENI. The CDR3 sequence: CASSPTKADEQFF. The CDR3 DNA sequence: TGTGCCAGCTCACCAACTAAGGCAGATGAGCAGTTCTTC.

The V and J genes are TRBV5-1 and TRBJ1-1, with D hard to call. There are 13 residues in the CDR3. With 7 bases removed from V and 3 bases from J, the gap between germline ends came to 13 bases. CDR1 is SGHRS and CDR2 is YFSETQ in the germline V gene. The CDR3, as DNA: TGCGCCAGCGGGCCTTTCGGGGACACTGAAGCTTTCTTT. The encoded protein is CASGPFGDTEAFF.

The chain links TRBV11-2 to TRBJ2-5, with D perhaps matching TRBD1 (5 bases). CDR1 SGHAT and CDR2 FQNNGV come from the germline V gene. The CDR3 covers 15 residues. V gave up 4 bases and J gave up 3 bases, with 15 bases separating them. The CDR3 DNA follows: TGTGCCAGCAGCTCTGCGACAGTGATTGAAGAGACCCAGTACTTC. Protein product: CASSSATVIEETQYF.

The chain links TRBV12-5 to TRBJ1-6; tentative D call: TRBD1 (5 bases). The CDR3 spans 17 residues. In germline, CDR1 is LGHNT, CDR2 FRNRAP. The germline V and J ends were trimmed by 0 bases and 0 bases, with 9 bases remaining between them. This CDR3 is CASGLVTDSSYNSPLHF. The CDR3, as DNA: TGTGCTAGTGGTTTGGTGACAGATAGCTCCTATAATTCACCCCTCCACTTT.

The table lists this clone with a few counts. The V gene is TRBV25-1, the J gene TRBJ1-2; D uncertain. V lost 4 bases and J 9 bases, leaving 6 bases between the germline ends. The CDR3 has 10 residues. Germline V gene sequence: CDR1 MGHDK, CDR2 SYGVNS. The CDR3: CASSGTRYTF. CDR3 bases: TGTGCCAGCAGTGGAACACGCTACACCTTC.

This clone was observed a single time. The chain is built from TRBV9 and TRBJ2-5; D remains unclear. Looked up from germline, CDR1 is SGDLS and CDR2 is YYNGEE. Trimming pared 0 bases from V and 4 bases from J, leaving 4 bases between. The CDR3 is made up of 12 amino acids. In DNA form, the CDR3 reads TGTGCCAGCAGCGTAGAGAGAGAGACCCAGTACTTC. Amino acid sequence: CASSVERETQYF.

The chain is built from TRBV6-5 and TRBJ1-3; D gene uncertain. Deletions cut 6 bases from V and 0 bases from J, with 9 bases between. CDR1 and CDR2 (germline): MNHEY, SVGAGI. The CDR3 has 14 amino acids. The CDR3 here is CASSPTTSGNTIYF. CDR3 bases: TGTGCCAGCAGCCCAACTACCTCTGGAAACACCATATATTTT.

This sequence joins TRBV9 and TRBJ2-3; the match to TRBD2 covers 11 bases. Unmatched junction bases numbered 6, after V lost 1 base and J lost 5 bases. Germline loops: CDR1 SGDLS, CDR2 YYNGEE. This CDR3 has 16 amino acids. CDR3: CASSVRGLAAGDTQYF. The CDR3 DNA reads TGTGCCAGCAGCGTAAGGGGACTAGCGGCGGGAGATACGCAGTATTTT.

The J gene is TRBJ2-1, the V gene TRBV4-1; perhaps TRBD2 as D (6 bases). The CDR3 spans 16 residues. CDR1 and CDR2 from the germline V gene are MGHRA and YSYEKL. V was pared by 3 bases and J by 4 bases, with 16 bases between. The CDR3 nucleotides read TGCGCCAGCAGCCAGAGAGGGGCAGGGACTTACAATGAGCAGTTCTTC. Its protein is CASSQRGAGTYNEQFF.

CDR3 loop: CASSPTRRGQGWAFF. CDR3 in DNA: TGTGCCAGCAGCCCTACCCGGAGGGGACAGGGTTGGGCTTTCTTT. This sequence joins TRBV13 and TRBJ1-1; TRBD1 matches at 9 bases. Trimming took 5 bases from V and 11 from J; bases not matched to a gene: 15. The CDR3 runs to 15 residues. Per germline, CDR1 PRHDT and CDR2 FYEKMQ (reference sequence).

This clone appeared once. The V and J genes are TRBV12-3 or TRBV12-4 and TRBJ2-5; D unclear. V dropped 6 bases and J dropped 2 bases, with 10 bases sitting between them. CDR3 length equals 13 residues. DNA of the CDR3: TGTGCCAGCAGAAAGGGCCCTCAAGAGACCCAGTACTTC. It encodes CASRKGPQETQYF.

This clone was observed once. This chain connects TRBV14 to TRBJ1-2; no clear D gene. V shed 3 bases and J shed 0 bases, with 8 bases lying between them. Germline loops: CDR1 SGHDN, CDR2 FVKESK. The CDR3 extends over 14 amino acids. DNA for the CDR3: TGTGCCAGCAGCCAGGGAGTTTCTAACTATGGCTACACCTTC. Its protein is CASSQGVSNYGYTF.

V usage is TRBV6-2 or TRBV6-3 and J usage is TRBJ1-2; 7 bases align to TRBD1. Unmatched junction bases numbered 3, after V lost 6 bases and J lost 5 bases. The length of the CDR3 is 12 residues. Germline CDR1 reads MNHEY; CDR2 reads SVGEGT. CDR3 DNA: TGTGCCAGCAGCTTGGGACAGTATGGCTACACCTTC. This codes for CASSLGQYGYTF.

The CDR3 loop reads CASSLVQGARGTEAFF. CDR3 DNA: TGCGCCAGCAGCCTGGTACAGGGGGCGCGGGGCACTGAAGCTTTCTTT. The J gene is TRBJ1-1, the V gene TRBV5-1; 9 bases are shared with TRBD1. The trim removed 4 bases at V and 4 bases at J, leaving 11 bases unmatched. From germline, CDR1 is SGHRS and CDR2 YFSETQ. The CDR3 contains 16 residues.

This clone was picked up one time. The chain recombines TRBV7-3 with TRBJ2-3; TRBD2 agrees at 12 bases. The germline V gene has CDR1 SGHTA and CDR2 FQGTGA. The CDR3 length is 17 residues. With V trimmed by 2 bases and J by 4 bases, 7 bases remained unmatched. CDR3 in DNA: TGTGCCAGCAGCTTAGGGCTAGCGGGGGGGCAGGCAGATACGCAGTATTTT. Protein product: CASSLGLAGGQADTQYF.

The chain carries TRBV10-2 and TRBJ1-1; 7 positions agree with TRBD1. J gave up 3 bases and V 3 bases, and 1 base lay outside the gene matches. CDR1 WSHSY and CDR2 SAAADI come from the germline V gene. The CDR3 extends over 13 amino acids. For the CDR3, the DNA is TGCGCCAGCAGTGACAGGGGGGACACTGAAGCTTTCTTT. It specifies CASSDRGDTEAFF.

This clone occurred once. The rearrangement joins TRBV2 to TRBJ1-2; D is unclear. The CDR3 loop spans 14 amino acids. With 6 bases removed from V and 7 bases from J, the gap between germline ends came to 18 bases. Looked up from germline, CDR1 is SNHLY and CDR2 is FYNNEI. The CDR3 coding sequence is TGTGCCAGCAGCGGGGAAGGTCGAATTCTTGGCTACACCTTC. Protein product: CASSGEGRILGYTF.

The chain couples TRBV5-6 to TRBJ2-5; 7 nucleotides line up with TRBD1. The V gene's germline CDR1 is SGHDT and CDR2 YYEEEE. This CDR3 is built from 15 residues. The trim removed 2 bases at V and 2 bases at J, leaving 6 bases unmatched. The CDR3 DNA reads TGTGCCAGCAGCTTCACCGGGACAGAGCAAGAGACCCAGTACTTC. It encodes CASSFTGTEQETQYF.

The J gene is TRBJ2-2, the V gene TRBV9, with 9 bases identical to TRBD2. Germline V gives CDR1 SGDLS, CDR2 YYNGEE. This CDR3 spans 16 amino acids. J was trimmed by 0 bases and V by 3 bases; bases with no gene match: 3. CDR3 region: CASSGGGAANTGELFF. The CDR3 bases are TGTGCCAGCAGCGGCGGGGGGGCCGCGAACACCGGGGAGCTGTTTTTT.